This section outlines one T cell receptor beta chain sequence together with its context. This record belongs to a study of T cell responses to AZD1222 COVID-19 vaccine. V lost 4 bases and J 1 base, leaving 8 bases between the germline ends. CDR1 and CDR2 (germline): MNHEY, SVGAGI. The CDR3 is 14 amino acids. Only in-frame clones appear in the TCRdb table, and some are missing; sequencing was by immunoSEQ multiplex PCR. This table has 180,000 or so clones, around 94% appearing once. This clonotype originated in an adult in good health. V gene TRBV6-5 combines with J gene TRBJ1-5; D call uncertain. The input for sequencing was peripheral blood, taken on day 0 of AZD1222 vaccination. The chain's CDR3 is CASSSDGSNQPQHF. In DNA, the CDR3 is TGTGCCAGCAGTTCGGATGGAAGCAATCAGCCCCAGCATTTT.